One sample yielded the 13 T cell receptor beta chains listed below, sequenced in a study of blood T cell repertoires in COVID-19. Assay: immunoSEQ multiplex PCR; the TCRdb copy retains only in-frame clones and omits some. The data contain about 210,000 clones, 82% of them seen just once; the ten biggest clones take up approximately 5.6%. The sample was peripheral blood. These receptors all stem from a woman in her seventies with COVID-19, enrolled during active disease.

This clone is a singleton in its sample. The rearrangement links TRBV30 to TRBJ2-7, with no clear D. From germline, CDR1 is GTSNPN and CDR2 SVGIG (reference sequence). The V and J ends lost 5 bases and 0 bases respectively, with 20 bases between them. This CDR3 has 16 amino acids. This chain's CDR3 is CAWSPKYATFSYEQYF. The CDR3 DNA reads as TGTGCCTGGTCCCCGAAGTACGCGACATTCTCCTACGAGCAGTACTTC. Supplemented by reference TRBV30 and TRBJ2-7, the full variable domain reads SQTIHQWPATLVQPVGSPLSLECTVEGTSNPNLYWYRQAAGRGLQLLFYSVGIGQISSEVPQNLSASRPQDRQFILSSKKLLLSDSGFYLCAWSPKYATFSYEQYFGPGTRLTVT.

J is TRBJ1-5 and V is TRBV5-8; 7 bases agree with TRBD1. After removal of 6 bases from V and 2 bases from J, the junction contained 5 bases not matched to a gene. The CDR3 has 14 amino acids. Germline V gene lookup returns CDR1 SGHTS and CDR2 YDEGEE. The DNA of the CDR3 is TGTGCCAGCACCCTAGACAGGGGCAATCAGCCCCAGCATTTT. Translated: CASTLDRGNQPQHF. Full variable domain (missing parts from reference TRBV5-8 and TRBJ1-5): EAGVTQSPTHLIKTRGQQATLRCSPISGHTSVYWYQQALGLGLQFLLWYDEGEERNRGNFPPRFSGRQFPNYSSELNVNALELEDSALYLCASTLDRGNQPQHFGDGTRLSIL.

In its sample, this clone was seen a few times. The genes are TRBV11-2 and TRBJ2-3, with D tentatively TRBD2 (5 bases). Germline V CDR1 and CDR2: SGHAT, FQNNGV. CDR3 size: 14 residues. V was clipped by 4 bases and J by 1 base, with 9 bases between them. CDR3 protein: CASSSELGTDTQYF. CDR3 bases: TGTGCCAGCAGCTCCGAACTAGGCACAGATACGCAGTATTTT.

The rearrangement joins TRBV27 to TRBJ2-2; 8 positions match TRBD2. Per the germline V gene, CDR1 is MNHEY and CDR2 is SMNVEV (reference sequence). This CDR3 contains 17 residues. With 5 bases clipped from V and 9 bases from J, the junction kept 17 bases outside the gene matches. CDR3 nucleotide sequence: TGTGCCAGCAGTCCCATGAGATCGAGCGGGAGTACTTGGGAGCTGTTTTTT. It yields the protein CASSPMRSSGSTWELFF.

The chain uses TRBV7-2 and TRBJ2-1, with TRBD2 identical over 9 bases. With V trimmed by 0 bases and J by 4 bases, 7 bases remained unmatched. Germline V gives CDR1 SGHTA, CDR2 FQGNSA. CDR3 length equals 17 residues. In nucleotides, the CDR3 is TGTGCCAGCAGCTTAGCTCCGCGGGAGGGCATTTACAATGAGCAGTTCTTC. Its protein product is CASSLAPREGIYNEQFF. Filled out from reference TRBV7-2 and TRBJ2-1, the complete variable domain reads GAGVSQSPSNKVTEKGKDVELRCDPISGHTALYWYRQSLGQGLEFLIYFQGNSAPDKSGLPSDRFSAERTGGSVSTLTIQRTQQEDSAVYLCASSLAPREGIYNEQFFGPGTRLTVL.

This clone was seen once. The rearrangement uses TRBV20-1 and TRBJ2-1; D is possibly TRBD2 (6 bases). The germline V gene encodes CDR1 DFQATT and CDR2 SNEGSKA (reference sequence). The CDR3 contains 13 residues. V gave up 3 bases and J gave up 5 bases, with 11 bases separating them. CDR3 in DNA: TGCAGTGCTAGTCGGGGGAAGGACAATGAGCAGTTCTTC. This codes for CSASRGKDNEQFF.

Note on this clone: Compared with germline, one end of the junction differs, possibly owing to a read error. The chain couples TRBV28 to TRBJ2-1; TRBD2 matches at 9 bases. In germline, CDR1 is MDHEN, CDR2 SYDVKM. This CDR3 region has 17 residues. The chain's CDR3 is CVSSSPLSGSSYNEQFF. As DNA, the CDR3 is TGTGTCAGCAGTTCCCCTCTTAGCGGGAGCTCCTACAATGAGCAGTTCTTC. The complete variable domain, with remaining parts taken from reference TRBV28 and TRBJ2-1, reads DVKVTQSSRYLVKRTGEKVFLECVQDMDHENMFWYRQDPGLGLRLIYFSYDVKMKEKGDIPEGYSVSREKKERFSLILESASTNQTSMYLCVSSSPLSGSSYNEQFFGPGTRLTVL.

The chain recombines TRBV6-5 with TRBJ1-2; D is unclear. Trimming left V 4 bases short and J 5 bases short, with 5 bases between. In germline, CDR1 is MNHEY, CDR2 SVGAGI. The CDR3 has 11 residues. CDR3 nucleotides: TGTGCCAGCAGTTCAGGTTATGGCTACACCTTC. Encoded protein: CASSSGYGYTF.

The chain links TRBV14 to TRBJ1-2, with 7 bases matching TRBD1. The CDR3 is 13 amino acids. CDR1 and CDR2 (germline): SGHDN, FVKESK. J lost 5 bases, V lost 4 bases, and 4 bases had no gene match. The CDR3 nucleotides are TGTGCCAGCAGCCTGGACAGGAGATATGGCTACACCTTC. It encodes CASSLDRRYGYTF.

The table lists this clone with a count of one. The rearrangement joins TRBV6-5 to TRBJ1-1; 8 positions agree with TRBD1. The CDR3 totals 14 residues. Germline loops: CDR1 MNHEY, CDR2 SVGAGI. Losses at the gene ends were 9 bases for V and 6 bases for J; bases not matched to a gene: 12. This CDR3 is CASYPPDRVAEAFF. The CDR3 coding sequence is TGTGCCAGTTATCCCCCGGACAGGGTCGCTGAAGCTTTCTTT.

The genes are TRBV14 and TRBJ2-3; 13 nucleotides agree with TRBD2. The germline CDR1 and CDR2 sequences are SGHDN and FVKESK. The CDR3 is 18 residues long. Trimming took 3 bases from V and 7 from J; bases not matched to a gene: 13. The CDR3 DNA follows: TGTGCCAGCAGCCACACGAATTTACTAGCGGGAGGGCGAAATACGCAGTATTTT. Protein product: CASSHTNLLAGGRNTQYF.

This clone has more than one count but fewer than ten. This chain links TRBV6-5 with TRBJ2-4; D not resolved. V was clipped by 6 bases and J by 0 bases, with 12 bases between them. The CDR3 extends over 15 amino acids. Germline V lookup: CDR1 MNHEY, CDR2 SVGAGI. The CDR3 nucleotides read TGTGCCAGCAGACCAATCAGTTTAGCCAAAAACATTCAGTACTTC. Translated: CASRPISLAKNIQYF.

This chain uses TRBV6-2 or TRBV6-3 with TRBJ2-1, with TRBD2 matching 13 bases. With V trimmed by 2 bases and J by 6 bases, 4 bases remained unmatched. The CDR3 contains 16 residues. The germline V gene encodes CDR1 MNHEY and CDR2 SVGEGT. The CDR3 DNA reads TGTGCCAGCAGTTACCCTACTAGCGGGAGGGCCAATGAGCAGTTCTTC. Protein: CASSYPTSGRANEQFF.